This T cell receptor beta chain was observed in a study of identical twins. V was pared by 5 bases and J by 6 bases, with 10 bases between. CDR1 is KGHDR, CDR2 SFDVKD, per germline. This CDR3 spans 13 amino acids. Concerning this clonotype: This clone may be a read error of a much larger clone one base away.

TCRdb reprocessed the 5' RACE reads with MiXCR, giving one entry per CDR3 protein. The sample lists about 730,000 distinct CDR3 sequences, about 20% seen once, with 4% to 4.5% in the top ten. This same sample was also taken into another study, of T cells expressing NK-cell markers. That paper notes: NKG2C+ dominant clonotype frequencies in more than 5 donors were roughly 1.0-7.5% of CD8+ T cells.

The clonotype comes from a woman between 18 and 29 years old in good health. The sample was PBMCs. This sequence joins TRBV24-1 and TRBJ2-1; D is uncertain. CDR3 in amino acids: CATSASWGNEQFF. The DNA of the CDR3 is TGTGCCACCAGTGCCTCGTGGGGCAATGAGCAGTTCTTC.